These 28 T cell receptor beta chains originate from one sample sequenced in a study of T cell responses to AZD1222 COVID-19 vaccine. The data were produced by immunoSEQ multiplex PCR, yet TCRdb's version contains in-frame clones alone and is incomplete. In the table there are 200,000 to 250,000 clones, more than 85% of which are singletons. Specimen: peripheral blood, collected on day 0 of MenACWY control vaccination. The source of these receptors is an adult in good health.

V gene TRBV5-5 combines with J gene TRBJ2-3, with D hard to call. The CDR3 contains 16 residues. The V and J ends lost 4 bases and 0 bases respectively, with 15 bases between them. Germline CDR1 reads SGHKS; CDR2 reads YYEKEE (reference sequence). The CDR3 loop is CASSASYQVSTDTQYF. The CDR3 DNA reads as TGTGCCAGCAGCGCCTCTTATCAGGTTAGCACAGATACGCAGTATTTT. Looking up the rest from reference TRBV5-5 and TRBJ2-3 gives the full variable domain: DAGVTQSPTHLIKTRGQQVTLRCSPISGHKSVSWYQQVLGQGPQFIFQYYEKEERGRGNFPDRFSARQFPNYSSELNVNALLLGDSALYLCASSASYQVSTDTQYFGPGTRLTVL.

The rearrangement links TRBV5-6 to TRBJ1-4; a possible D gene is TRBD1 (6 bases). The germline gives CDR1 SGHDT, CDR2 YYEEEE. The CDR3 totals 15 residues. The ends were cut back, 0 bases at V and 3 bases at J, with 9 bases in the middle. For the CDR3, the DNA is TGTGCCAGCAGCTTGGCCGGGACACCTAATGAAAAACTGTTTTTT. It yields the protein CASSLAGTPNEKLFF.

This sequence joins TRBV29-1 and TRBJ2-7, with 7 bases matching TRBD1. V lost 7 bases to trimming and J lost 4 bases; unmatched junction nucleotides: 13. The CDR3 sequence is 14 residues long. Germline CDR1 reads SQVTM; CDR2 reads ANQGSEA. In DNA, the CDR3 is TGCAGCGACCACCGGGACAGAGATTGTTACGAGCAGTACTTC. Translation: CSDHRDRDCYEQYF.

The CDR3, as DNA: TGTGCCAGTAGTATTACACAGGGATGGTCACCCCTCCACTTT. Its protein is CASSITQGWSPLHF. The chain recombines TRBV19 with TRBJ1-6; a possible D gene is TRBD1 (6 bases). Trimming cost V 3 bases and J 10 bases, with 13 bases left between them. The CDR3 is 14 residues long. The germline gives CDR1 LNHDA, CDR2 SQIVND (reference sequence). The variable domain in full, completed from reference TRBV19 and TRBJ1-6, reads DGGITQSPKYLFRKEGQNVTLSCEQNLNHDAMYWYRQDPGQGLRLIYYSQIVNDFQKGDIAEGYSVSREKKESFPLTVTSAQKNPTAFYLCASSITQGWSPLHFGNGTRLTVT.

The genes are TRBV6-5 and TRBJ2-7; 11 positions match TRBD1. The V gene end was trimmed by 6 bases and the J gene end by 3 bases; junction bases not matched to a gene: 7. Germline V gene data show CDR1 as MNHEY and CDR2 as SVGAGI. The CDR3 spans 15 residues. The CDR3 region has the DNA TGTGCCAGCAGACCTGGACAGGGGGCCCACTACGAGCAGTACTTC. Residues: CASRPGQGAHYEQYF.

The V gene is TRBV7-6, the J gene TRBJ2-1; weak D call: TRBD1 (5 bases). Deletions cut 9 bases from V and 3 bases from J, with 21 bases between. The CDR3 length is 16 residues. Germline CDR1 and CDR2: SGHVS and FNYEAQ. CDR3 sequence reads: CASQGHHLQGYNEQFF. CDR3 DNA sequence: TGTGCCAGTCAAGGACACCACCTCCAAGGCTACAATGAGCAGTTCTTC.

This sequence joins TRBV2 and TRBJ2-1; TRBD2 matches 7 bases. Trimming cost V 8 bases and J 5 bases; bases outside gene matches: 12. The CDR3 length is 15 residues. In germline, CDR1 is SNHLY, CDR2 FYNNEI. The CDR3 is CASLGLESLHNEQFF. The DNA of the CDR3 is TGTGCCAGCCTTGGACTAGAGTCCCTTCACAATGAGCAGTTCTTC.

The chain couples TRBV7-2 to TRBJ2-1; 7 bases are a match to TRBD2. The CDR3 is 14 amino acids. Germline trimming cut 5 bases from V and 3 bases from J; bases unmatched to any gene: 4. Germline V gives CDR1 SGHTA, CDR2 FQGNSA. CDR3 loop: CASSAGTIYNEQFF. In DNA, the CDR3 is TGTGCCAGCAGCGCCGGGACTATCTACAATGAGCAGTTCTTC.

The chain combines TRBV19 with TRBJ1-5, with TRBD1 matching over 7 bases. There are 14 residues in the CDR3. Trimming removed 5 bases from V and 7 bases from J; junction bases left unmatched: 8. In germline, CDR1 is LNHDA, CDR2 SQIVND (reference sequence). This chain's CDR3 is CASSAGQMKQPQHF. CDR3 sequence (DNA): TGTGCCAGTAGTGCGGGACAGATGAAACAGCCCCAGCATTTT.

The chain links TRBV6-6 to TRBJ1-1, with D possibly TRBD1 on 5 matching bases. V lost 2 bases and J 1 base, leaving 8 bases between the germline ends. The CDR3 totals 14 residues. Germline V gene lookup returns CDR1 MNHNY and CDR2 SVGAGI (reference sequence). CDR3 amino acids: CASSYEGPNTEAFF. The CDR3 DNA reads TGTGCCAGCAGTTACGAGGGGCCGAACACTGAAGCTTTCTTT.

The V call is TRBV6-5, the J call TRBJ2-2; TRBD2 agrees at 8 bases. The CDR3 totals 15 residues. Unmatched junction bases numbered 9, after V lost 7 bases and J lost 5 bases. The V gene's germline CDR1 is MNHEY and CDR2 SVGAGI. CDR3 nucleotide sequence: TGTGCCAGCAATTTACGGGGGGGAAAGACCGGGGAGCTGTTTTTT. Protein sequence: CASNLRGGKTGELFF.

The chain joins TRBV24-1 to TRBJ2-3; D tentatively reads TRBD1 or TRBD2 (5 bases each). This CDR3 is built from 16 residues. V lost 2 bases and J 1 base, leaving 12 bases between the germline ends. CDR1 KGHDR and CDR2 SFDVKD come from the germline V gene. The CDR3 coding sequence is TGTGCCACCAGTGATTCGACCCGGGACCGCACAGATACGCAGTATTTT. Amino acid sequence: CATSDSTRDRTDTQYF.

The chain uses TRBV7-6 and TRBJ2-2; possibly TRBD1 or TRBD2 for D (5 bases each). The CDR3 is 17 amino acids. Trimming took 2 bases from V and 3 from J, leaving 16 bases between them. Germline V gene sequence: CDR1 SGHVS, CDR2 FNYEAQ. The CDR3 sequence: CASSLLGRAEDTGELFF. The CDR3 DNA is TGTGCCAGCAGCTTACTGGGCAGGGCGGAGGACACCGGGGAGCTGTTTTTT.

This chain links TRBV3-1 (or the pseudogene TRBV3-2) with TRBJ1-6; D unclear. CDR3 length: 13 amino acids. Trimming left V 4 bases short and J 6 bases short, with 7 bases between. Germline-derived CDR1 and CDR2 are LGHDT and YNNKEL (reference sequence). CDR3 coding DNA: TGTGCCAGCAGCCCCCGGATTAATTCACCCCTCCACTTT. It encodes CASSPRINSPLHF.

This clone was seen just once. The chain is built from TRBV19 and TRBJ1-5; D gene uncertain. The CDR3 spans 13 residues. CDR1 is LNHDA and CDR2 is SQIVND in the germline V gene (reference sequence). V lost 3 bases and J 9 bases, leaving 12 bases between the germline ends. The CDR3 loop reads CASSIEEWGPQHF. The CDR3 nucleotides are TGTGCCAGTAGTATCGAGGAATGGGGGCCCCAGCATTTT.

The CDR3 DNA follows: TGTGCCAGCAGCTTGGACGGCTACAATGAGCAGTTCTTC. Its protein product is CASSLDGYNEQFF. The chain carries TRBV5-4 and TRBJ2-1; D uncertain. The V gene's germline CDR1 is SGHNT and CDR2 YYREEE (reference sequence). V was pared by 0 bases and J by 3 bases, with 4 bases between. The CDR3 consists of 13 residues.

CDR3 amino acids: CASSEQIDYGYTF. The CDR3 DNA is TGTGCCAGCAGCGAACAAATCGACTATGGCTACACCTTC. The genes are TRBV2 and TRBJ1-2; no reliable D call. V dropped 6 bases and J dropped 3 bases, with 11 bases sitting between them. The CDR3 totals 13 residues. CDR1 is SNHLY and CDR2 is FYNNEI in the germline V gene.

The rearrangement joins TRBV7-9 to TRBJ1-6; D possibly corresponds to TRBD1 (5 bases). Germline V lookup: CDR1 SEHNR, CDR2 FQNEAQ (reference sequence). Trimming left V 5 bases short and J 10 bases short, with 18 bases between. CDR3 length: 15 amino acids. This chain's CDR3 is CASSLSGTSDSPLHF. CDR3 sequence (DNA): TGTGCCAGCAGCCTTTCGGGGACTAGCGACTCACCCCTCCACTTT.

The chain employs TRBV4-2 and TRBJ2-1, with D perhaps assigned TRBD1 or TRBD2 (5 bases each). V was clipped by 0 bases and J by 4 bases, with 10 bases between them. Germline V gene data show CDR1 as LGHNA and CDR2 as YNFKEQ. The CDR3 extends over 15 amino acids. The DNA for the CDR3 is TGTGCCAGCAGCCAAGACCGGGACGGTTACAATGAGCAGTTCTTC. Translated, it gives CASSQDRDGYNEQFF.

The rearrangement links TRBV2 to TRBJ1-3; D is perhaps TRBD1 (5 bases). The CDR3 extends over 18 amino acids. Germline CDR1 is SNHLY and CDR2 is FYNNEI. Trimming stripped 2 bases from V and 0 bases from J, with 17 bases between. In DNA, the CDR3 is TGTGCCAGCAGTGAACCCCGGGGGTTTTCGAGCTCTGGAAACACCATATATTTT. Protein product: CASSEPRGFSSSGNTIYF.

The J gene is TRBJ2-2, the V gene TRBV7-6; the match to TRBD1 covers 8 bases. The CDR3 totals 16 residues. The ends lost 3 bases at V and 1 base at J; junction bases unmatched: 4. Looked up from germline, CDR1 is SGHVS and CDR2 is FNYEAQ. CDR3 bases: TGTGCCAGCAGCTTCACCGGGACAGGGAACACCGGGGAGCTGTTTTTT. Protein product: CASSFTGTGNTGELFF.

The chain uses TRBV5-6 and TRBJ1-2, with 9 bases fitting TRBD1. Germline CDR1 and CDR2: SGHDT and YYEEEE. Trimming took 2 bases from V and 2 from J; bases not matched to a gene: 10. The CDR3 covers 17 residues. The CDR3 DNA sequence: TGTGCCAGCAGCTTTGGGGACAGGGATAACTTAAACTATGGCTACACCTTC. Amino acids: CASSFGDRDNLNYGYTF. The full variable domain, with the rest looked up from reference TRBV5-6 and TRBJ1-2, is DAGVTQSPTHLIKTRGQQVTLRCSPKSGHDTVSWYQQALGQGPQFIFQYYEEEERQRGNFPDRFSGHQFPNYSSELNVNALLLGDSALYLCASSFGDRDNLNYGYTFGSGTRLTVV.

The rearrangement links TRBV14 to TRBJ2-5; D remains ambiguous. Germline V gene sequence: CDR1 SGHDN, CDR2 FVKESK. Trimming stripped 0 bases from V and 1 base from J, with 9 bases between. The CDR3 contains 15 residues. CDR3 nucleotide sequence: TGTGCCAGCAGCCAAGACAGGCTCCCCCAAGAGACCCAGTACTTC. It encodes CASSQDRLPQETQYF. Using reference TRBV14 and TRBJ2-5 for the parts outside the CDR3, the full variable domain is EAGVTQFPSHSVIEKGQTVTLRCDPISGHDNLYWYRRVMGKEIKFLLHFVKESKQDESGMPNNRFLAERTGGTYSTLKVQPAELEDSGVYFCASSQDRLPQETQYFGPGTRLLVL.

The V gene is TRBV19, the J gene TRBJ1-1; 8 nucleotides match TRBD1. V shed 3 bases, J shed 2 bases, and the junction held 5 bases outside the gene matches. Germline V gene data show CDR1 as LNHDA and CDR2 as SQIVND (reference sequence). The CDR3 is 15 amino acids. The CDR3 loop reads CASSMGGQVNTEAFF. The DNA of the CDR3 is TGTGCCAGTAGTATGGGGGGACAGGTAAACACTGAAGCTTTCTTT. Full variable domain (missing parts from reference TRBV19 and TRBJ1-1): DGGITQSPKYLFRKEGQNVTLSCEQNLNHDAMYWYRQDPGQGLRLIYYSQIVNDFQKGDIAEGYSVSREKKESFPLTVTSAQKNPTAFYLCASSMGGQVNTEAFFGQGTRLTVV.

The CDR3 loop is CASSQDRVGYTEAFF. In DNA form, the CDR3 reads TGCGCCAGCAGCCAGGACAGGGTCGGTTACACTGAAGCTTTCTTT. This chain uses TRBV5-1 with TRBJ1-1; 8 nucleotides align to TRBD1. Losses at the gene ends were 4 bases for V and 3 bases for J; bases not matched to a gene: 8. The CDR3 runs to 15 residues. Germline V CDR1 and CDR2: SGHRS, YFSETQ.

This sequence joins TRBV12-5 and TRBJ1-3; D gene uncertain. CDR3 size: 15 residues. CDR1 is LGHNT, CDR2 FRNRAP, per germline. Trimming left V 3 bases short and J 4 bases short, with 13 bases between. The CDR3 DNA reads TGTGCTAGTGGTTTCGGCCCAATGCCCGGAAACACCATATATTTT. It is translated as CASGFGPMPGNTIYF.

The CDR3 DNA sequence: TGTGCCAGCACCTCGGGCGGGACAGGGAATGAAAAACTGTTTTTT. The encoded protein is CASTSGGTGNEKLFF. The chain combines TRBV2 with TRBJ1-4; 9 nucleotides agree with TRBD1. The CDR3 consists of 15 residues. Germline trimming cut 7 bases from V and 5 bases from J; bases unmatched to any gene: 8. The germline V gene has CDR1 SNHLY and CDR2 FYNNEI.

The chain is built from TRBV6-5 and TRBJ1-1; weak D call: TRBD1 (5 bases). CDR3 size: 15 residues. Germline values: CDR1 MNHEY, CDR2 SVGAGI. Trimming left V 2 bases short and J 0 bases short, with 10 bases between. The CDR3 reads CASSYARGMNTEAFF. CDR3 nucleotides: TGTGCCAGCAGTTACGCGCGGGGCATGAACACTGAAGCTTTCTTT.